This T cell receptor beta chain was identified in a study of CD8+ T cells in alopecia areata. Whole-study findings and limits: Researchers report lesional scalp, most notably alopecia totalis/universalis, outstripped normal scalp in clonality. Tissue-resident alphabeta T cells belonging to normal skin likewise get sequenced within scalp specimens.

Notes on this clone: Antigen specificity is unknown.

The CD4+ cells of 4 or 5 biomarker-study patients went through sorting. This sorting yielded CD25+CD127- cells. Peripheral blood, together with lesional scalp punch biopsies, was collected from alopecia areata patients. Extracted RNA was reverse transcribed into cDNA, the sequencing template. Clones were read by immunoSEQ multiplex PCR, and TCRdb kept only the in-frame ones, dropping some. The table lists around 35,000 clones, less than 55% of them singletons. This sequence originates from a human donor with alopecia areata. The sequenced material came from CD4+ Tregs sorted from blood.

CDR3 loop: CASSSRLAGVTETQYF. The CDR3 bases are TGTGCCAGCAGCTCCAGACTAGCGGGAGTGACGGAGACCCAGTACTTC. V is TRBV11-2 and J is TRBJ2-5; 12 nucleotides match TRBD2. J gave up 5 bases and V 4 bases, and 8 bases lay outside the gene matches. CDR3 size: 16 residues. Germline values: CDR1 SGHAT, CDR2 FQNNGV.